The 5 T cell receptor beta chains listed next were all sequenced from one sample in a study of siplizumab effects on memory and regulatory T cells. Clones were read by immunoSEQ multiplex PCR, and TCRdb kept only the in-frame ones, dropping some. The sample holds roughly 70,000 clones, 85% to 95% seen once. Source material: CD8+ T cells sorted from blood. The source of these receptors is a human donor in good health.

The genes are TRBV13 and TRBJ2-5; the D gene is possibly TRBD1 (6 bases). This CDR3 spans 14 amino acids. Trimming removed 5 bases from V and 1 base from J, with 11 bases in between. Germline CDR1 is PRHDT and CDR2 is FYEKMQ (reference sequence). CDR3 DNA: TGTGCCAGCAGCGAAGGACAGCCCCAAGAGACCCAGTACTTC. Protein: CASSEGQPQETQYF.

The count of this clone is one. At the DNA level, this CDR3 is encoded by other sequences in the same sample as well. This rearrangement joins TRBV5-6 to TRBJ2-1; D call uncertain. Germline assignment: CDR1 SGHDT and CDR2 YYEEEE. Trimming shortened V by 3 bases and J by 5 bases, and 15 bases separated the two germline ends. CDR3 length equals 15 residues. The CDR3 sequence: CASSSAAELNNEQFF. The CDR3 bases are TGTGCCAGCAGCTCTGCGGCCGAACTAAACAATGAGCAGTTCTTC.

The chain uses TRBV7-8 and TRBJ1-5; the D gene is possibly TRBD1 (6 bases). Trimming stripped 1 base from V and 0 bases from J, with 7 bases between. Germline loops: CDR1 SGHVS, CDR2 FQNEAQ. CDR3 size: 15 residues. The CDR3 reads CASSLGGASNQPQHF. The CDR3 DNA sequence: TGTGCCAGCAGCTTAGGGGGGGCTAGCAATCAGCCCCAGCATTTT.

This clone was seen just once. The chain combines TRBV4-1 with TRBJ2-7; 7 bases map to TRBD2. CDR1 and CDR2 from the germline V gene are MGHRA and YSYEKL. Unmatched junction bases numbered 3, after V lost 4 bases and J lost 0 bases. The CDR3 extends over 14 amino acids. CDR3 bases: TGCGCCAGCAGCCTCAGCGGGGCCTCCTACGAGCAGTACTTC. It codes for CASSLSGASYEQYF.

The rearrangement joins TRBV9 to TRBJ2-7; D uncertain. CDR3 length equals 12 residues. In germline, CDR1 is SGDLS, CDR2 YYNGEE. The V gene lost 4 bases and the J gene lost 2 bases, with 7 bases spanning the gap. CDR3: CASSPRPYEQYF. In DNA, the CDR3 is TGTGCCAGCAGCCCCCGCCCCTACGAGCAGTACTTC.